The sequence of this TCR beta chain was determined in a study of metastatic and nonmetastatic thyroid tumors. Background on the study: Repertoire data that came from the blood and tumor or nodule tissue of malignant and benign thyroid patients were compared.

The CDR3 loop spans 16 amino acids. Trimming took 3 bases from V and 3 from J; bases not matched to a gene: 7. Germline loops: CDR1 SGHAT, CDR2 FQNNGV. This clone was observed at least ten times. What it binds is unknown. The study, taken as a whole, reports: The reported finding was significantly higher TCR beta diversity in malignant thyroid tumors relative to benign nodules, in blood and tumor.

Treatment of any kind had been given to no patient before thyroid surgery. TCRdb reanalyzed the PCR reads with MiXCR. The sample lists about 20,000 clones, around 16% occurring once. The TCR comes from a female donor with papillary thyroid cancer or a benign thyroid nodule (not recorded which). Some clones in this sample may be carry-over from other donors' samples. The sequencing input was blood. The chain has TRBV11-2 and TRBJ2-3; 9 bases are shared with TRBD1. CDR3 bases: TGTGCCAGCAGCTTTGGGACAGGGAGTTTTACAGATACGCAGTATTTT. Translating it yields CASSFGTGSFTDTQYF. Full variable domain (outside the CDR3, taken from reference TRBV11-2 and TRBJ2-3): EAGVAQSPRYKIIEKRQSVAFWCNPISGHATLYWYQQILGQGPKLLIQFQNNGVVDDSQLPKDRFSAERLKGVDSTLKIQPAKLEDSAVYLCASSFGTGSFTDTQYFGPGTRLTVL.